Shown below are 3 T cell receptor beta chains from a single sample sequenced in a study of T cells in Graves' hyperthyroidism and ophthalmopathy. The investigators amplified TCR beta CDR3 regions from RNA transcripts. HTBI primers were employed in a first-round RT-PCR of the TCR CDR3. TCRdb re-derived calls from the multiplex PCR reads in MiXCR, one entry per CDR3 protein. The table has nearly 600,000 distinct CDR3 sequences, over 12% seen once; the top ten hold more than 6%. Sequenced input: blood. Source of these receptors: a woman between 18 and 30 years old with Graves' ophthalmopathy.

CDR3 DNA: TGTGCCAGCTCACGGAGCGGGGAAACCTACAATGAGCAGTTCTTC. The encoded protein is CASSRSGETYNEQFF. J is TRBJ2-1 and V is TRBV18, with 7 nucleotides matching TRBD2. Germline values: CDR1 KGHSH, CDR2 LQKENI. V lost 4 bases to trimming and J lost 2 bases; unmatched junction nucleotides: 5. The CDR3 length is 15 residues.

This clonotype showed up many times. CDR3 in amino acids: CASSPPRDNTEAFF. CDR3 in DNA: TGTGCCAGCAGTCCCCCCCGGGACAACACTGAAGCTTTCTTT. The chain couples TRBV28 to TRBJ1-1; D may be TRBD1 (5 bases). The germline V gene has CDR1 MDHEN and CDR2 SYDVKM. The CDR3 length is 14 residues. V lost 5 bases and J lost 2, with 12 bases in between.

This clonotype was detected a few times. CDR3 region: CATSTITRTANTEAFF. As DNA, the CDR3 is TGTGCCACCAGCACTATAACTAGGACAGCCAACACTGAAGCTTTCTTT. This chain links TRBV15 with TRBJ1-1; D possibly corresponds to TRBD1 (6 bases). Per germline, CDR1 LNHNV and CDR2 YYDKDF (reference sequence). Trimming stripped 4 bases from V and 2 bases from J, with 17 bases between. The CDR3 covers 16 residues.